This passage covers 21 T cell receptor beta chains from one sample sequenced in a study of beta chain features in type 1 diabetes. Broader study findings: Shorter TCRB CDR3s, moderately but significantly so, were found in Type 1 diabetes patients in all four CD4+ subsets.

All of the isolated RNA was reverse transcribed, so expressed TCRB transcripts were sequenced. Clones were sequenced by immunoSEQ multiplex PCR, and TCRdb holds only the in-frame ones, with some missing. In the table there are 600,000 to 700,000 clones, about an eighth of which are singletons. These receptors have no known antigen. The sequenced sample consisted of naive CD4+ T cells from blood. The origin of the receptors is a young man with type 1 diabetes.

This clone showed up just a few times. V usage is TRBV4-1 and J usage is TRBJ1-2, with TRBD1 as a possible D gene (5 bases). The CDR3 length is 16 residues. The germline V gene encodes CDR1 MGHRA and CDR2 YSYEKL. Trimming shortened V by 2 bases and J by 0 bases, and 13 bases separated the two germline ends. DNA of the CDR3: TGCGCCAGCAGCCAATTCGGAGGGACCCCTAACTATGGCTACACCTTC. This translates into CASSQFGGTPNYGYTF.

As DNA, the CDR3 is TGTGCCTGGGGTTCCGGGACAGGGGTTAGCAATCAGCCCCAGCATTTT. Its translation is CAWGSGTGVSNQPQHF. The chain recombines TRBV30 with TRBJ1-5; 10 nucleotides match TRBD1. Trimming cost V 5 bases and J 0 bases; bases outside gene matches: 7. The CDR3 is 16 residues long. Germline CDR1 and CDR2: GTSNPN and SVGIG (reference sequence).

The V call is TRBV2, the J call TRBJ2-5, with TRBD1 matching 7 bases. CDR3 length: 13 amino acids. Per germline, CDR1 SNHLY and CDR2 FYNNEI. Unmatched junction bases numbered 5, after V lost 5 bases and J lost 5 bases. The CDR3: CASSIDRAETQYF. In nucleotides, the CDR3 is TGTGCCAGCAGTATCGACAGGGCCGAGACCCAGTACTTC. The variable domain in full, with the rest retrieved from reference TRBV2 and TRBJ2-5, is EPEVTQTPSHQVTQMGQEVILRCVPISNHLYFYWYRQILGQKVEFLVSFYNNEISEKSEIFDDQFSVERPDGSNFTLKIRSTKLEDSAMYFCASSIDRAETQYFGPGTRLLVL.

This clone was counted a single time. The chain joins TRBV25-1 to TRBJ1-3; no firm D call. Trimming took off 4 bases at V and 4 bases at J, with 5 bases between the two ends. Germline loops: CDR1 MGHDK, CDR2 SYGVNS. CDR3 size: 12 residues. The CDR3 spells CASSVIGNTIYF. CDR3 nucleotide sequence: TGTGCCAGCAGTGTTATCGGAAACACCATATATTTT.

This clone was detected only a few times. The chain couples TRBV5-4 to TRBJ2-5; D remains unclear. Looked up from germline, CDR1 is SGHNT and CDR2 is YYREEE (reference sequence). Trimming cost V 0 bases and J 3 bases, with 6 bases left between them. The CDR3 spans 13 residues. CDR3 region: CASSLEMKETQYF. CDR3 DNA sequence: TGTGCCAGCAGCTTGGAAATGAAAGAGACCCAGTACTTC.

This clone has just a few counts. The rearrangement uses TRBV18 and TRBJ1-1, with TRBD1 identical over 7 bases. CDR1 and CDR2 (germline): KGHSH, LQKENI. The V gene end was trimmed by 4 bases and the J gene end by 3 bases; junction bases not matched to a gene: 2. CDR3 length equals 13 residues. CDR3 nucleotide sequence: TGTGCCAGCTCACAAGGGACAGACACTGAAGCTTTCTTT. It specifies CASSQGTDTEAFF. The entire variable domain, with the rest obtained from reference TRBV18 and TRBJ1-1, is as follows: NAGVMQNPRHLVRRRGQEARLRCSPMKGHSHVYWYRQLPEEGLKFMVYLQKENIIDESGMPKERFSAEFPKEGPSILRIQQVVRGDSAAYFCASSQGTDTEAFFGQGTRLTVV.

The chain uses TRBV4-1 and TRBJ1-5; no clear D. From germline, CDR1 is MGHRA and CDR2 YSYEKL. V was clipped by 3 bases and J by 3 bases, with 12 bases between them. This CDR3 is built from 15 residues. The CDR3 here is CASSQEGYNNQPQHF. DNA of the CDR3: TGCGCCAGCAGCCAGGAGGGTTATAACAATCAGCCCCAGCATTTT.

Of note for this clone: The same CDR3 also results from other DNA sequences found in this sample. The chain couples TRBV28 to TRBJ1-2, with TRBD1 as a possible D gene (5 bases). Germline CDR1 MDHEN, CDR2 SYDVKM. The ends were cut back, 2 bases at V and 3 bases at J, with 7 bases in the middle. The CDR3 length is 13 residues. The CDR3 loop reads CASSLGTDYGYTF. The CDR3 region has the DNA TGTGCCAGCAGTTTAGGGACGGACTATGGCTACACCTTC.

The CDR3 is CASSIGGTEAFF. The CDR3, as DNA: TGTGCCAGCAGCATAGGGGGAACTGAAGCTTTCTTT. The chain uses TRBV7-9 and TRBJ1-1, with D perhaps TRBD1 (6 bases). The germline V and J ends were trimmed by 5 bases and 5 bases, with 9 bases remaining between them. CDR3 size: 12 residues. CDR1 and CDR2 from the germline V gene are SEHNR and FQNEAQ (reference sequence). Filled out from reference TRBV7-9 and TRBJ1-1, the complete variable domain reads DTGVSQNPRHKITKRGQNVTFRCDPISEHNRLYWYRQTLGQGPEFLTYFQNEAQLEKSRLLSDRFSAERPKGSFSTLEIQRTEQGDSAMYLCASSIGGTEAFFGQGTRLTVV.

The V and J genes are TRBV9 and TRBJ2-2; tentative D call: TRBD2 (6 bases). The germline V gene encodes CDR1 SGDLS and CDR2 YYNGEE. V dropped 0 bases and J dropped 1 base, with 7 bases sitting between them. The CDR3 is made up of 15 amino acids. The DNA of the CDR3 is TGTGCCAGCAGCGTAGGGAGGGTGAACACCGGGGAGCTGTTTTTT. Translating gives CASSVGRVNTGELFF.

This clone was found a few times. This rearrangement joins TRBV15 to TRBJ2-1; TRBD2 agrees at 12 bases. The CDR3 loop spans 19 amino acids. V shed 3 bases and J 0 bases; nucleotides not matched to a gene: 9. Germline loops: CDR1 LNHNV, CDR2 YYDKDF (reference sequence). The DNA for the CDR3 is TGTGCCACCAGCAGTCCGGGACTAGCGGGCCCGAGCTCCTACAATGAGCAGTTCTTC. Encoded protein: CATSSPGLAGPSSYNEQFF. The full variable domain, completed using reference TRBV15 and TRBJ2-1, is DAMVIQNPRYQVTQFGKPVTLSCSQTLNHNVMYWYQQKSSQAPKLLFHYYDKDFNNEADTPDNFQSRRPNTSFCFLDIRSPGLGDTAMYLCATSSPGLAGPSSYNEQFFGPGTRLTVL.

Only a few counts were recorded for this clone. The rearrangement links TRBV11-2 to TRBJ1-5, with D possibly TRBD1 on 5 matching bases. V was shortened by 4 bases and J by 7 bases, with 8 bases between the two germline ends. CDR1 and CDR2 (germline): SGHAT, FQNNGV. The CDR3 extends over 12 amino acids. CDR3 amino acids: CASSSGHQPQHF. DNA of the CDR3: TGTGCCAGCAGCTCAGGGCACCAGCCCCAGCATTTT.

The chain has TRBV28 and TRBJ1-2, with a possible D match to TRBD1 (6 bases). Trimming removed 11 bases from V and 6 bases from J, with 13 bases in between. Germline lookup yields CDR1 MDHEN and CDR2 SYDVKM. CDR3 length: 11 residues. The CDR3 coding sequence is TGTGCCGCAGTCAGGGACAATGGCTACACCTTC. Protein product: CAAVRDNGYTF.

This clone was detected only a few times. The J gene is TRBJ1-2, the V gene TRBV25-1; a possible D gene is TRBD1 (6 bases). The CDR3 has 16 residues. Germline V lookup: CDR1 MGHDK, CDR2 SYGVNS. With 3 bases removed from V and 7 bases from J, the gap between germline ends came to 21 bases. CDR3: CASSDLQGSEIGGYTF. Here the CDR3 DNA reads TGTGCCAGCAGTGATTTACAGGGAAGCGAAATAGGTGGCTACACCTTC.

V usage is TRBV19 and J usage is TRBJ2-6; D unresolved. The CDR3 has 15 residues. The V gene's germline CDR1 is LNHDA and CDR2 SQIVND (reference sequence). The V gene lost 3 bases and the J gene lost 0 bases, with 6 bases spanning the gap. The CDR3 loop is CASSISSSGANVLTF. The CDR3 nucleotides are TGTGCCAGTAGTATCTCTTCCTCTGGGGCCAACGTCCTGACTTTC.

This clone was counted only a few times. The chain employs TRBV29-1 and TRBJ2-1; TRBD1 agrees at 10 bases. The germline gives CDR1 SQVTM, CDR2 ANQGSEA. The CDR3 is 13 amino acids. With V trimmed by 6 bases and J by 7 bases, 6 bases remained unmatched. Here the CDR3 DNA reads TGCAGCGTCGACGGACAGGGGGGGAATGAGCAGTTCTTC. It yields the protein CSVDGQGGNEQFF.

This clone turned up a few times. J is TRBJ2-6 and V is TRBV5-1; unclear D gene. The CDR3 loop spans 13 amino acids. V was cut by 6 bases and J by 0 bases, with 4 bases left in between. The germline V gene has CDR1 SGHRS and CDR2 YFSETQ. The CDR3 DNA is TGCGCCAGCATTGGCTCTGGGGCCAACGTCCTGACTTTC. Residues: CASIGSGANVLTF.

This clone has more than one count but fewer than ten. The chain has TRBV6-1 and TRBJ2-7; 7 bases match TRBD2. The V gene end was trimmed by 5 bases and the J gene end by 3 bases; junction bases not matched to a gene: 4. The CDR3 is 13 amino acids. CDR1 and CDR2 (germline): MNHNS, SASEGT. CDR3 region: CASSRREGYEQYF. CDR3 DNA sequence: TGTGCCAGCAGTCGCAGGGAGGGCTACGAGCAGTACTTC.

Only a few counts were recorded for this clone. This chain uses TRBV6-1 with TRBJ1-2, with a possible D match to TRBD1 (5 bases). V lost 6 bases, J lost 12 bases, and 20 bases lay in between. CDR3 length: 13 residues. Per the germline V gene, CDR1 is MNHNS and CDR2 is SASEGT. The DNA for the CDR3 is TGTGCCAGCAGCACCTCCCGGGGCCGGCTGGACACCTTC. It translates to CASSTSRGRLDTF.

The chain uses TRBV6-6 and TRBJ2-4; weak D call: TRBD2 (6 bases). Trimming took off 2 bases at V and 5 bases at J, with 13 bases between the two ends. This CDR3 region has 15 residues. CDR1 is MNHNY and CDR2 is SVGAGI in the germline V gene (reference sequence). The chain's CDR3 is CASSYVGGIQNIQYF. In nucleotides, the CDR3 is TGTGCCAGCAGTTACGTGGGCGGGATCCAAAACATTCAGTACTTC.

This clone turned up a few times. The gene calls are TRBV13 and TRBJ2-3; D is ambiguous. V was pared by 5 bases and J by 1 base, with 7 bases between. The CDR3 runs to 13 residues. The germline CDR1 and CDR2 sequences are PRHDT and FYEKMQ (reference sequence). CDR3 DNA: TGTGCCAGCAGCCCCCGCCGCACAGATACGCAGTATTTT. This encodes CASSPRRTDTQYF.